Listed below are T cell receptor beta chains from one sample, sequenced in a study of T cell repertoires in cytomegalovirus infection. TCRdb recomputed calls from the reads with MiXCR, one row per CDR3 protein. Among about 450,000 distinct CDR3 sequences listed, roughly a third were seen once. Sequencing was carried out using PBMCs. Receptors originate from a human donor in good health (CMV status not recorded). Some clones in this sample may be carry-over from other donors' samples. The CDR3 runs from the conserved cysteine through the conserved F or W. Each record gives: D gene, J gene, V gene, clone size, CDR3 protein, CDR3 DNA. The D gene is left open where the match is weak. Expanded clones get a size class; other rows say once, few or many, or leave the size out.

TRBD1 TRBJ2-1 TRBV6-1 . CASIRDRAAGQFF TGTGCCAGCATTAGGGACAGGGCGGCCGGGCAGTTCTTC
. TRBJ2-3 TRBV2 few CATGPSTDTQYF TGTGCCACCGGACCTAGCACAGATACGCAGTATTTT
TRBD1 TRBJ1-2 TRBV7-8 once CASSASDRASYGYTF TGTGCCAGCAGCGCCTCGGACAGGGCATCCTATGGCTACACCTTC
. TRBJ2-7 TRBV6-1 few CASGDGPYEQYF TGTGCCAGCGGGGACGGACCCTACGAGCAGTACTTC
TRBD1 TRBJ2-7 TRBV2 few CASKGQGYSYEQYF TGTGCCAGCAAGGGACAGGGTTACTCCTACGAGCAGTACTTC
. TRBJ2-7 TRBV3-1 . CASSARTRSYEQYF TGTGCCAGCAGCGCTCGGACTCGCTCCTACGAGCAGTACTTC
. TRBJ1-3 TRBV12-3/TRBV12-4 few CASSLGRSGNTIYF TGTGCCAGCAGTTTAGGTCGTTCTGGAAACACCATATATTTT
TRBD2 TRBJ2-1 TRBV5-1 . CASSSGLAGYNEQFF TGCGCCAGCAGCTCGGGACTAGCGGGTTACAATGAGCAGTTCTTC
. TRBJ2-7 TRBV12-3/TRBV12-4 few CASSLRLTDYEQYF TGTGCCAGCAGTTTAAGGCTGACCGACTACGAGCAGTACTTC
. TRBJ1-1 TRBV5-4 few CASSLGQKTFF TGTGCCAGCAGCCTTGGGCAGAAGACTTTCTTT
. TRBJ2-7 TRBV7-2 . CASRPGAGWQQYF TGTGCCAGTCGCCCCGGAGCTGGCTGGCAGCAGTACTTC
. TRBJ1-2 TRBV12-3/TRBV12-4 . CASSQGDPGGYTF TGTGCCAGCAGCCAGGGTGACCCGGGAGGCTACACCTTC
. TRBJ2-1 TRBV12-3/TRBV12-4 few CASSARRGNEQFF TGTGCCAGCAGTGCCCGCAGGGGAAATGAGCAGTTCTTC
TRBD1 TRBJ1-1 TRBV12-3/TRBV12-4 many CASSFGPTGDAEAFF TGTGCCAGCAGTTTCGGCCCCACAGGGGACGCTGAAGCTTTCTTT
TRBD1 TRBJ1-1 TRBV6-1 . CASSIRTGGEAFF TGTGCCAGCAGTATCCGGACAGGGGGCGAAGCTTTCTTT
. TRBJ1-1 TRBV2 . CASSGSPGVGEAFF TGTGCCAGCAGTGGGTCTCCCGGGGTTGGTGAAGCTTTCTTT
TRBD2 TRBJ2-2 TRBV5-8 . CASSLLLGTINTGELFF TGTGCCAGCAGCTTGTTGTTAGGGACTATAAACACCGGGGAGCTGTTTTTT
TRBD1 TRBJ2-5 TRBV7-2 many CASSSTGELETQYF TGTGCCAGCAGCTCAACAGGGGAGTTGGAGACCCAGTACTTC
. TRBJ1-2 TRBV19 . CASSTDGFYCYTF TGTGCCAGTAGTACGGACGGATTCTATTGCTACACCTTC
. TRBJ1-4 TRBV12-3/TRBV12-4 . CASSTAQGTGEKLFF TGTGCCAGCAGTACGGCGCAGGGGACGGGGGAAAAACTGTTTTTT
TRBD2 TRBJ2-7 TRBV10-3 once CAISEASGLSYEQYF TGTGCCATCAGTGAAGCTAGCGGGCTTTCCTACGAGCAGTACTTC
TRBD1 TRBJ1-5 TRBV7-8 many CASSLADRSSGSNQPQHF TGTGCCAGCAGCTTAGCGGACAGGAGCTCGGGTAGCAATCAGCCCCAGCATTTT
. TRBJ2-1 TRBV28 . CASIPGAYNEQFF TGTGCCAGCATCCCAGGGGCCTACAATGAGCAGTTCTTC
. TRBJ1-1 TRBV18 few CASSPLQGPEAFF TGTGCCAGCTCACCCTTACAGGGTCCTGAAGCTTTCTTT